One TCR beta chain is described in this entry. Its matching antigen is unknown. This CDR3 comprises 15 residues. Trimming stripped 4 bases from V and 7 bases from J, with 22 bases between. Germline CDR1 SQVTM, CDR2 ANQGSEA. The investigators reverse transcribed all of the isolated RNA, so they sequenced expressed TCRB transcripts. Here immunoSEQ multiplex PCR was the method, and the copy in TCRdb shows in-frame clones only, minus some. The repertoire consists of 300,000 to 450,000 clones, with roughly 12% occurring once and the leading ten covering about 0.01%. Each of the CD4+ naive, central memory, regulatory and stem cell-like memory populations was sorted via CD45RO/CCR7/CD25/CD127/CD95/CD27. Once sorted, every population was more than 95% pure. The sample originates from a study of beta chain features in type 1 diabetes. Study-level background: Examination covered some 99,000,000 sorted cells spanning all samples. Study-wide results and limits: A potential PCR bias toward shorter templates would be equal in patient and control samples. There was a moderate but significant shortening of TCRB CDR3s in all four CD4+ subsets of Type 1 diabetes patients.

The sequenced material came from naive CD4+ T cells from blood. This rearrangement joins TRBV29-1 to TRBJ1-1; D possibly corresponds to TRBD1 (5 bases). This receptor was taken from a woman aged 18-35 years with type 1 diabetes. The CDR3 DNA reads TGCAGCGTTGCGGTTATGCCGGGGGGATTAGGTGAAGCTTTCTTT. Translation gives CSVAVMPGGLGEAFF.